These 29 T cell receptor beta chains were all obtained from the same sample, sequenced in a study of blood T cell repertoires in COVID-19 (dated by TCRdb to about 2020). The library relied on the immunoSEQ multiplex PCR assay. The immuneACCESS repertoire file appears here via TCRdb, limited to in-frame rearrangements. These files lack a portion of the clones; in checked studies, under half of the deficit traces to unresolved V genes, and the cause of the others is not known. The sample table records about 160,000 clones; about nine tenths of these occur just once. The ten top clones hold about 2% of the sample. Sequenced input: peripheral blood. Receptor source: a man younger than 30 with acute or convalescent COVID-19.

V is TRBV9 and J is TRBJ1-1; D remains ambiguous. This CDR3 spans 12 amino acids. V lost 4 bases to trimming and J lost 5 bases, with 9 bases between them. CDR1 and CDR2 from the germline V gene are SGDLS and YYNGEE. The CDR3 loop reads CASSLRDTEAFF. As DNA, the CDR3 is TGTGCCAGCAGCCTGAGGGATACTGAAGCTTTCTTT.

This chain uses TRBV7-9 with TRBJ2-2, with no clear D. V was cut by 5 bases and J by 7 bases, with 8 bases left in between. The CDR3 sequence is 12 residues long. From germline, CDR1 is SEHNR and CDR2 FQNEAQ (reference sequence). CDR3 sequence reads: CASSPRVGELFF. For the CDR3, the DNA is TGTGCCAGCAGCCCCCGGGTCGGGGAGCTGTTTTTT.

The V gene is TRBV19, the J gene TRBJ2-1; D unclear. Germline assignment: CDR1 LNHDA and CDR2 SQIVND (reference sequence). This CDR3 is built from 11 residues. Deletions cut 6 bases from V and 4 bases from J, with 4 bases between. The CDR3: CASRAYNEQFF. The CDR3 DNA follows: TGTGCCAGTAGGGCATACAATGAGCAGTTCTTC.

This chain links TRBV24-1 with TRBJ1-4; D gene ambiguous. CDR1 and CDR2 from the germline V gene are KGHDR and SFDVKD. CDR3 length: 13 amino acids. V was shortened by 7 bases and J by 6 bases, with 11 bases between the two germline ends. CDR3 sequence: CATSPRYHEKLFF. CDR3 nucleotides: TGTGCCACCAGCCCCAGGTACCATGAAAAACTGTTTTTT.

About this clone itself: This same CDR3 is encoded by further DNA sequences in the sample. The genes are TRBV19 and TRBJ1-1; the D gene is possibly TRBD1 (6 bases). The germline gives CDR1 LNHDA, CDR2 SQIVND (reference sequence). The germline V and J ends were trimmed by 5 bases and 0 bases, with 10 bases remaining between them. This CDR3 has 14 residues. The CDR3 DNA reads TGTGCCAGTAGTCCAGACAGGCTGAACACTGAAGCTTTCTTT. Translating it yields CASSPDRLNTEAFF.

The CDR3 DNA follows: TGTGCCAGCAGTTTCTCCGGGACAGCCGGGGAAAAACTGTTTTTT. Translated: CASSFSGTAGEKLFF. J is TRBJ1-4 and V is TRBV27, with 7 bases fitting TRBD1. V was clipped by 3 bases and J by 8 bases; unmatched bases: 9. From germline, CDR1 is MNHEY and CDR2 SMNVEV (reference sequence). The CDR3 totals 15 residues.

The chain joins TRBV3-1 (or the pseudogene TRBV3-2) to TRBJ1-3, with D unclear. CDR1 is LGHDT, CDR2 YNNKEL, per germline (reference sequence). This CDR3 region has 14 residues. With 3 bases removed from V and 2 bases from J, the gap between germline ends came to 8 bases. CDR3 region: CASSHPPPGNTIYF. The CDR3 DNA reads TGTGCCAGCAGCCATCCTCCTCCTGGAAACACCATATATTTT.

V usage is TRBV5-5 and J usage is TRBJ2-7, with TRBD2 as a possible D gene (6 bases). CDR3 length: 14 amino acids. V gave up 2 bases and J gave up 7 bases, with 16 bases separating them. Germline values: CDR1 SGHKS, CDR2 YYEKEE (reference sequence). In DNA form, the CDR3 reads TGTGCCAGCAGCTTTGGGGGGAACAGAAGGGAGCAGTACTTC. It translates to CASSFGGNRREQYF.

This chain links TRBV7-9 with TRBJ2-7; the match to TRBD2 covers 7 bases. This CDR3 has 14 residues. Trimming removed 4 bases from V and 6 bases from J; junction bases left unmatched: 9. From germline, CDR1 is SEHNR and CDR2 FQNEAQ (reference sequence). CDR3: CASSSSGDPPEQYF. Written as DNA, the CDR3 is TGTGCCAGCAGCTCTAGCGGAGACCCCCCCGAGCAGTACTTC.

The V call is TRBV30, the J call TRBJ1-5, with D tentatively TRBD1 (6 bases). The germline V gene encodes CDR1 GTSNPN and CDR2 SVGIG (reference sequence). V was clipped by 7 bases and J by 3 bases, with 16 bases between them. The CDR3 runs 14 residues. CDR3 in DNA: TGTGCCTCCAGCTCGGGACACGTCAATCAGCCCCAGCATTTT. Its protein product is CASSSGHVNQPQHF.

This chain connects TRBV2 to TRBJ1-5; TRBD1 matches at 7 bases. The CDR3 runs 13 residues. Germline V CDR1 and CDR2: SNHLY, FYNNEI. V trimming: 6 bases; J trimming: 5 bases; junction bases outside the gene matches: 4. CDR3 nucleotides: TGTGCCAGCAGGGACAGGCTATATCAGCCCCAGCATTTT. Its protein product is CASRDRLYQPQHF.

V usage is TRBV18 and J usage is TRBJ2-5, with TRBD1 as a possible D gene (6 bases). Deletions cut 0 bases from V and 0 bases from J, with 11 bases between. Germline V lookup: CDR1 KGHSH, CDR2 LQKENI. This CDR3 has 16 residues. The chain's CDR3 is CASSPPRGTHQETQYF. The CDR3 nucleotides read TGTGCCAGCTCACCACCGAGGGGGACCCACCAAGAGACCCAGTACTTC.

The chain joins TRBV7-8 to TRBJ2-5, with TRBD1 matching over 10 bases. Germline V lookup: CDR1 SGHVS, CDR2 FQNEAQ. V trimming: 2 bases; J trimming: 4 bases; junction bases outside the gene matches: 7. This CDR3 contains 16 residues. The CDR3 reads CASSLNWDRGGETQYF. The CDR3 DNA sequence: TGTGCCAGCAGCTTAAATTGGGACAGGGGTGGAGAGACCCAGTACTTC.

V is TRBV7-9 and J is TRBJ2-2, with TRBD1 matching 7 bases. CDR3 length: 14 residues. Germline CDR1 SEHNR, CDR2 FQNEAQ (reference sequence). With 11 bases clipped from V and 2 bases from J, the junction kept 8 bases outside the gene matches. CDR3 loop: CAAYGTVNTGELFF. The DNA of the CDR3 is TGTGCCGCGTATGGGACAGTTAACACCGGGGAGCTGTTTTTT.

The chain joins TRBV10-1 to TRBJ1-2; D ambiguous. Looked up from germline, CDR1 is WNHNN and CDR2 is SYGVQD (reference sequence). CDR3 length equals 9 residues. Trimming left V 11 bases short and J 6 bases short, with 7 bases between. CDR3 in amino acids: CARSDGYTF. CDR3 sequence (DNA): TGCGCCCGAAGCGATGGCTACACCTTC.

J is TRBJ1-6 and V is TRBV11-2, with 8 bases aligning to TRBD1. V gave up 0 bases and J gave up 10 bases; unmatched junction bases: 8. The CDR3 consists of 16 residues. CDR1 is SGHAT and CDR2 is FQNNGV in the germline V gene. DNA of the CDR3: TGTGCCAGCAGCTTAGATCCCCAGGGGGCAAGGTCACCCCTCCACTTT. Encoded protein: CASSLDPQGARSPLHF.

The chain links TRBV24-1 to TRBJ2-5; D is unresolved. The ends were cut back, 9 bases at V and 4 bases at J, with 14 bases in the middle. Germline CDR1 KGHDR, CDR2 SFDVKD. The CDR3 has 13 amino acids. The CDR3 region is CATATNFGETQYF. The CDR3 coding sequence is TGTGCCACCGCGACAAATTTTGGAGAGACCCAGTACTTC.

The rearrangement uses TRBV5-1 and TRBJ1-1; 7 bases line up with TRBD1. V lost 5 bases to trimming and J lost 2 bases; unmatched junction nucleotides: 9. The CDR3 consists of 15 residues. CDR1 is SGHRS, CDR2 YFSETQ, per germline. In nucleotides, the CDR3 is TGCGCCAGCAGTAAGAGTTGGACAGGAAACACTGAAGCTTTCTTT. It encodes CASSKSWTGNTEAFF.

This chain links TRBV3-1 (or the pseudogene TRBV3-2) with TRBJ2-3, with 10 bases identical to TRBD2. The length of the CDR3 is 16 residues. Germline assignment: CDR1 LGHDT and CDR2 YNNKEL (reference sequence). The V and J ends lost 1 base and 5 bases, in that order; junction bases with no gene match: 6. CDR3 nucleotide sequence: TGTGCCAGCAGCCAAGGGTTAGCGGGAGGCGGAGATACGCAGTATTTT. This sequence encodes CASSQGLAGGGDTQYF.

The CDR3 sequence: CASSISRTYGYTF. CDR3 coding DNA: TGTGCCAGTAGTATCTCGCGGACATATGGCTACACCTTC. The rearrangement joins TRBV19 to TRBJ1-2, with TRBD1 as a possible D gene (5 bases). Germline V gene lookup returns CDR1 LNHDA and CDR2 SQIVND (reference sequence). This CDR3 region has 13 residues. The V end was cut by 3 bases, the J end by 5 bases, with 10 bases between.

This clone is a singleton in its sample. The chain links TRBV20-1 to TRBJ1-4, with unresolved D. There are 11 residues in the CDR3. Germline V gene sequence: CDR1 DFQATT, CDR2 SNEGSKA (reference sequence). Trimming removed 6 bases at V and 5 bases at J, with 7 bases between. The CDR3, as DNA: TGCAGTGCGGCCGGGAATGAAAAACTGTTTTTT. Translating gives CSAAGNEKLFF.

The chain combines TRBV27 with TRBJ2-1; D remains unclear. The germline CDR1 and CDR2 sequences are MNHEY and SMNVEV (reference sequence). CDR3 length equals 15 residues. Trimming removed 6 bases at V and 5 bases at J, with 17 bases between. CDR3 residues: CASRLSLYMNNEQFF. For the CDR3, the DNA is TGTGCCAGCAGGCTCAGTCTTTATATGAACAATGAGCAGTTCTTC.

The gene calls are TRBV24-1 and TRBJ1-2; possible D gene TRBD1, 6 bases. The germline V and J ends were trimmed by 0 bases and 9 bases, with 16 bases remaining between them. This CDR3 has 15 residues. Germline CDR1 KGHDR, CDR2 SFDVKD. CDR3 sequence reads: CATSDLGAGVWSYTF. CDR3 DNA: TGTGCCACCAGTGATTTGGGGGCAGGGGTCTGGAGCTACACCTTC.

This CDR3 is CASREFGGSTDTQYF. The CDR3 bases are TGTGCCAGCAGGGAGTTCGGGGGGAGCACAGATACGCAGTATTTT. V is TRBV2 and J is TRBJ2-3; the match to TRBD2 covers 7 bases. CDR3 length: 15 residues. V shed 6 bases and J 0 bases; nucleotides not matched to a gene: 6. In germline, CDR1 is SNHLY, CDR2 FYNNEI. The entire variable domain, with the rest obtained from reference TRBV2 and TRBJ2-3, is as follows: EPEVTQTPSHQVTQMGQEVILRCVPISNHLYFYWYRQILGQKVEFLVSFYNNEISEKSEIFDDQFSVERPDGSNFTLKIRSTKLEDSAMYFCASREFGGSTDTQYFGPGTRLTVL.

V usage is TRBV2 and J usage is TRBJ2-1; the D gene is possibly TRBD1 (7 bases). Germline V gene sequence: CDR1 SNHLY, CDR2 FYNNEI. CDR3 size: 15 residues. The V end lost 9 bases, the J end lost 1 base, and 16 bases lay between the germline ends. CDR3 loop: CASTGEERSYNEQFF. CDR3 coding DNA: TGTGCCAGTACAGGGGAGGAAAGGTCCTACAATGAGCAGTTCTTC.

The chain is built from TRBV6-2 or TRBV6-3 and TRBJ2-7; TRBD1 aligns across 10 bases. CDR3 length: 18 residues. Germline-derived CDR1 and CDR2 are MNHEY and SVGEGT. J gave up 0 bases and V 0 bases, and 8 bases lay outside the gene matches. CDR3 sequence reads: CASSYSRGTGVVSYEQYF. For the CDR3, the DNA is TGTGCCAGCAGTTACTCGAGAGGGACAGGGGTCGTCTCCTACGAGCAGTACTTC.

The chain combines TRBV5-1 with TRBJ2-2; TRBD2 agrees at 8 bases. The germline V gene encodes CDR1 SGHRS and CDR2 YFSETQ. The CDR3 sequence is 14 residues long. V shed 8 bases, J shed 4 bases, and the junction held 7 bases outside the gene matches. CDR3 nucleotides: TGCGCCAGTGAGGCGGGAGGAGTCACCGGGGAGCTGTTTTTT. It translates to CASEAGGVTGELFF. The full variable domain, completed using reference TRBV5-1 and TRBJ2-2, is KAGVTQTPRYLIKTRGQQVTLSCSPISGHRSVSWYQQTPGQGLQFLFEYFSETQRNKGNFPGRFSGRQFSNSRSEMNVSTLELGDSALYLCASEAGGVTGELFFGEGSRLTVL.

The rearrangement joins TRBV6-2 or TRBV6-3 to TRBJ2-7; TRBD2 is a possible D gene (5 bases). Deletions cut 4 bases from V and 6 bases from J, with 16 bases between. This CDR3 comprises 14 residues. The V gene's germline CDR1 is MNHEY and CDR2 SVGEGT. CDR3 sequence: CASSLYSEGSEQYF. DNA of the CDR3: TGTGCCAGCAGTTTGTATTCCGAGGGAAGCGAGCAGTACTTC.

The V gene is TRBV5-1, the J gene TRBJ1-1; 8 nucleotides match TRBD1. The CDR3 is made up of 12 amino acids. Germline V gives CDR1 SGHRS, CDR2 YFSETQ. J lost 7 bases, V lost 4 bases, and 3 bases had no gene match. The CDR3 DNA sequence: TGCGCCAGCAGCCCAGGACAGGGTGAAGCTTTCTTT. Residues: CASSPGQGEAFF.